This T cell receptor (beta chain) derives from a study of blood T cell repertoires in COVID-19. Germline V gives CDR1 SEHNR, CDR2 FQNEAQ (reference sequence). This CDR3 is built from 13 residues. Trimming shortened V by 8 bases and J by 3 bases, and 14 bases separated the two germline ends. Sequenced by immunoSEQ multiplex PCR; TCRdb stores in-frame clones only, minus some. The sample carries around 200,000 clones, roughly 90% recorded once. Sequenced material: peripheral blood. The receptor's source is an older man with active or convalescent COVID-19. The rearrangement links TRBV7-9 to TRBJ2-7, with D possibly being TRBD2 (6 bases). In DNA, the CDR3 is TGTGCCAGCGGGGGGTGGGCATACTACGAGCAGTACTTC. Amino acids: CASGGWAYYEQYF.